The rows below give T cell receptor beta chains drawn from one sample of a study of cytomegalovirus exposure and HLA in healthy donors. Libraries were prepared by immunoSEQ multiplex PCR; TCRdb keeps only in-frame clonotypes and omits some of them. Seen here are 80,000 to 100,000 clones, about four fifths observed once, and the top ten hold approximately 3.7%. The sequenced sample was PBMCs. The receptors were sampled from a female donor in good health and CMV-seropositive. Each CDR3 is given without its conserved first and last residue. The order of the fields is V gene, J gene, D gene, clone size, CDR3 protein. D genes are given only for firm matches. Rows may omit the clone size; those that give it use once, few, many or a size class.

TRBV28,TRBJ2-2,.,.,ASSLLGPGELF
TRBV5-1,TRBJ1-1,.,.,ASSLNRDTEAF
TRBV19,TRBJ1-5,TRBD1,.,ASSTGQGNQPQH
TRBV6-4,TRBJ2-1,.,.,ASSVYGGTSYNEQF
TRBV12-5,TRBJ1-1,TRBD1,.,ASGITGGGRNTEAF
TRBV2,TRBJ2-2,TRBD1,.,ASSRTGARGTGELF
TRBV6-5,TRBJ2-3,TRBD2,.,ASGRLAGGLDTQY
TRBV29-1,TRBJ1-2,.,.,SVEDRNYGYT
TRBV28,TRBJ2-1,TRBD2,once,ASSYSGRIYNEQF
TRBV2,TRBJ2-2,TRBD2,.,ASRVLAGVTGELF
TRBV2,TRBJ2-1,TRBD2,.,ASSAREKGEQF
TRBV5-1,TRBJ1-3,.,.,ASSSVFGNTIY
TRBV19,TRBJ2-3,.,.,ASSISAGPGTDTQY
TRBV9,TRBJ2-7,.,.,ASSVDKANYEQY
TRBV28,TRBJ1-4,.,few,ASSRGRTLNEKLF
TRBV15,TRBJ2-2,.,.,ATSRDWADTGELF
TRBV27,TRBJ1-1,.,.,ASSLSIPGPGTEAF
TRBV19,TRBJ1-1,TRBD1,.,ASSTRQGNTEAF
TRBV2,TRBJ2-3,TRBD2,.,ASSGTSGSGY
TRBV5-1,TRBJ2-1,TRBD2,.,ASRRGTSGSNEQF
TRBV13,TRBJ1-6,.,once,ASSLLGEVNNSPLH
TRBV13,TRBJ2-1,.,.,ASSQPTHTSYNEQF